The 26 T cell receptor beta chains below were found in one sample sequenced in a study of shared clonotypes between healthy human individuals. The assay was immunoSEQ multiplex PCR, and TCRdb's table has in-frame clones only and misses some. The data contain roughly 1,100,000 clones, more than 60% of them singletons. Input material: memory CD4+ T cells sorted from blood. Subset in this sample: CD45RA-negative fraction. The receptors derive from a man younger than 35 in good health.

This clone was counted at least ten times. This rearrangement joins TRBV2 to TRBJ1-1, with a possible D match to TRBD1 (5 bases). Germline V CDR1 and CDR2: SNHLY, FYNNEI. V lost 7 bases, J lost 0 bases, and 9 bases lay in between. The CDR3 consists of 13 residues. The CDR3 loop is CASMGELNTEAFF. CDR3 DNA sequence: TGTGCCAGCATGGGGGAGTTGAACACTGAAGCTTTCTTT.

The genes are TRBV4-1 and TRBJ2-7, with 9 nucleotides matching TRBD2. The CDR3 spans 15 residues. Losses at the gene ends were 3 bases for V and 4 bases for J; bases not matched to a gene: 7. The germline V gene has CDR1 MGHRA and CDR2 YSYEKL. CDR3 coding DNA: TGCGCCAGCAGCCAGGGAGGACTAGCGATTTACGAGCAGTACTTC. As protein: CASSQGGLAIYEQYF.

The rearrangement uses TRBV30 and TRBJ1-3; D gene unclear. CDR3 length: 14 residues. Germline V gene sequence: CDR1 GTSNPN, CDR2 SVGIG (reference sequence). V lost 3 bases to trimming and J lost 0 bases, with 9 bases between them. The CDR3: CAWRNPNSGNTIYF. CDR3 bases: TGTGCCTGGAGAAACCCAAACTCTGGAAACACCATATATTTT.

The chain employs TRBV18 and TRBJ1-6; maybe TRBD1 (6 bases). V was clipped by 2 bases and J by 10 bases, with 15 bases between them. The length of the CDR3 is 15 residues. Germline V gene lookup returns CDR1 KGHSH and CDR2 LQKENI. The CDR3, as DNA: TGTGCCAGCTCACCAGGGAAGGGGGGTGACTCACCCCTCCACTTT. Protein: CASSPGKGGDSPLHF.

This rearrangement joins TRBV4-1 to TRBJ2-4; 10 bases line up with TRBD2. The V gene's germline CDR1 is MGHRA and CDR2 YSYEKL. This CDR3 contains 16 residues. V dropped 8 bases and J dropped 2; count of bases not matched to a gene: 9. The CDR3 region is CASGVAGGGTKNIQYF. In DNA form, the CDR3 reads TGCGCCAGCGGGGTAGCGGGGGGCGGGACCAAAAACATTCAGTACTTC.

This clone is a singleton in its sample. The sample contains more than one DNA sequence encoding this CDR3. This chain connects TRBV29-1 to TRBJ2-5, with 7 nucleotides matching TRBD2. J was trimmed by 3 bases and V by 6 bases; bases with no gene match: 1. The CDR3 runs 11 residues. Germline CDR1 is SQVTM and CDR2 is ANQGSEA. The DNA of the CDR3 is TGCAGCGTGGGGGGGGAAGAGACCCAGTACTTC. Protein: CSVGGEETQYF.

The chain employs TRBV28 and TRBJ1-6; 7 bases are shared with TRBD1. The CDR3 runs 16 residues. The trim removed 5 bases at V and 8 bases at J, leaving 12 bases unmatched. CDR1 MDHEN and CDR2 SYDVKM come from the germline V gene. In DNA form, the CDR3 reads TGTGCCAGCAGTCCTATGGGGGAGGGGGCTTATTCACCCCTCCACTTT. Translation gives CASSPMGEGAYSPLHF.

The gene calls are TRBV6-6 and TRBJ1-1; 9 bases match TRBD1. From germline, CDR1 is MNHNY and CDR2 SVGAGI (reference sequence). The ends lost 7 bases at V and 7 bases at J; junction bases unmatched: 16. This CDR3 is built from 16 residues. CDR3 bases: TGTGCCAGCATCCGCCCTCCGGGACAGGGCCTATTTGAAGCTTTCTTT. It translates to CASIRPPGQGLFEAFF.

This chain links TRBV6-6 with TRBJ1-5; D is unclear. Germline values: CDR1 MNHNY, CDR2 SVGAGI (reference sequence). This CDR3 is built from 13 residues. Trimming took 8 bases from V and 5 from J, leaving 13 bases between them. The CDR3 region is CASERTDYQPQHF. The CDR3 DNA reads TGTGCCAGCGAAAGAACAGACTATCAGCCCCAGCATTTT.

The chain joins TRBV7-2 to TRBJ1-1; 10 bases align to TRBD1. Germline V gene sequence: CDR1 SGHTA, CDR2 FQGNSA. With V trimmed by 1 base and J by 4 bases, 6 bases remained unmatched. This CDR3 spans 16 amino acids. The CDR3 coding sequence is TGTGCCAGCAGCTTAGGGGGACAGGGGAGGGCCACTGAAGCTTTCTTT. Translating it yields CASSLGGQGRATEAFF.

The chain has TRBV7-9 and TRBJ2-7; D remains unclear. The germline V gene encodes CDR1 SEHNR and CDR2 FQNEAQ (reference sequence). Deletions cut 5 bases from V and 1 base from J, with 15 bases between. The CDR3 sequence is 15 residues long. The CDR3 DNA sequence: TGTGCCAGCAGCCTCACCCCCGTAGGATCCTACGAGCAGTACTTC. Encoded protein: CASSLTPVGSYEQYF.

The chain combines TRBV5-4 with TRBJ2-7; D might be TRBD2 (6 bases). The CDR3 covers 15 residues. Trimming cost V 4 bases and J 3 bases, with 17 bases left between them. Germline CDR1 and CDR2: SGHNT and YYREEE (reference sequence). For the CDR3, the DNA is TGTGCCAGCAGCGTGGGGGGATTCAAAGGCTACGAGCAGTACTTC. This codes for CASSVGGFKGYEQYF. The full variable domain, rest sourced from reference TRBV5-4 and TRBJ2-7, is ETGVTQSPTHLIKTRGQQVTLRCSSQSGHNTVSWYQQALGQGPQFIFQYYREEENGRGNFPPRFSGLQFPNYSSELNVNALELDDSALYLCASSVGGFKGYEQYFGPGTRLTVT.

For this clone: The junction and the germline gene differ at one end; a read error may be behind it. The chain combines TRBV7-2 with TRBJ1-2; 9 bases match TRBD1. Per germline, CDR1 SGHTA and CDR2 FQGNSA. The CDR3 is 12 residues long. The CDR3 spells CASSQIQGAPPF. CDR3 in DNA: TGTGCCAGCAGCCAAATACAGGGGGCGCCTCCCTTC. Full variable domain (missing parts from reference TRBV7-2 and TRBJ1-2): GAGVSQSPSNKVTEKGKDVELRCDPISGHTALYWYRQSLGQGLEFLIYFQGNSAPDKSGLPSDRFSAERTGGSVSTLTIQRTQQEDSAVYLCASSQIQGAPPFGSGTRLTVV.

The chain has TRBV14 and TRBJ1-1; no reliable D call. Germline CDR1 and CDR2: SGHDN and FVKESK. The CDR3 runs 13 residues. Between the trimmed V and J ends, which lost 3 bases and 7 bases, there was a span of 12 bases. Here the CDR3 DNA reads TGTGCCAGCAGCCACTTTGATACTTTTGAAGCTTTCTTT. Its protein is CASSHFDTFEAFF.

The chain uses TRBV10-3 and TRBJ1-5; D is unresolved. Germline CDR1 reads ENHRY; CDR2 reads SYGVKD. The CDR3 has 14 residues. The germline V and J ends were trimmed by 7 bases and 3 bases, with 13 bases remaining between them. The CDR3 protein is CAIKGEKDNQPQHF. The CDR3 nucleotides are TGTGCCATCAAGGGAGAGAAGGACAATCAGCCCCAGCATTTT.

V gene TRBV6-5 combines with J gene TRBJ2-5, with D possibly TRBD1 on 6 matching bases. Germline V lookup: CDR1 MNHEY, CDR2 SVGAGI. V was trimmed by 6 bases and J by 4 bases, leaving 15 bases between them. The CDR3 is 14 residues long. CDR3 sequence (DNA): TGTGCCAGCAGACAGGGACAAGCTCGAGAGACCCAGTACTTC. Protein: CASRQGQARETQYF.

The chain combines TRBV10-3 with TRBJ1-1; the match to TRBD1 covers 9 bases. Germline V gene data show CDR1 as ENHRY and CDR2 as SYGVKD. Germline trimming cut 5 bases from V and 7 bases from J; bases unmatched to any gene: 2. The CDR3 length is 12 residues. The CDR3 sequence is CAISWDRDEAFF. The CDR3 DNA reads as TGTGCCATCAGTTGGGACAGGGATGAAGCTTTCTTT.

This chain connects TRBV2 to TRBJ2-7; D is uncertain. CDR3 length: 14 residues. Germline CDR1 reads SNHLY; CDR2 reads FYNNEI. V lost 0 bases to trimming and J lost 0 bases, with 6 bases between them. This chain's CDR3 is CASSEARVSYEQYF. The CDR3, as DNA: TGTGCCAGCAGTGAAGCACGGGTCTCCTACGAGCAGTACTTC.

This clone was recorded many times. The chain has TRBV10-3 and TRBJ1-2; weak D call: TRBD1 (5 bases). V gave up 10 bases and J gave up 4 bases, with 13 bases separating them. Germline V lookup: CDR1 ENHRY, CDR2 SYGVKD. This CDR3 region has 12 residues. This CDR3 is CATEGTGYGYTF. The CDR3 nucleotides are TGTGCCACAGAAGGGACGGGCTATGGCTACACCTTC.

The DNA for the CDR3 is TGTGCCAGCAGAAAAGGCGGAACATTCTATACGCAGTATTTT. Translation gives CASRKGGTFYTQYF. The chain is built from TRBV5-5 and TRBJ2-3; unclear D gene. CDR3 length: 14 amino acids. Germline V lookup: CDR1 SGHKS, CDR2 YYEKEE (reference sequence). Trimming removed 5 bases at V and 7 bases at J, with 17 bases between.

The CDR3 nucleotides are TGTGCCAGCAGCGTAGCCCGCGCTAGTGCGCAGTACTTC. Its protein product is CASSVARASAQYF. The chain combines TRBV9 with TRBJ2-7; D remains ambiguous. V lost 0 bases and J lost 9, with 13 bases in between. Germline CDR1 reads SGDLS; CDR2 reads YYNGEE. This CDR3 has 13 amino acids.

V usage is TRBV5-1 and J usage is TRBJ2-3; 7 bases match TRBD2. The CDR3 covers 16 residues. Germline V gives CDR1 SGHRS, CDR2 YFSETQ. V lost 0 bases and J lost 2; bases outside the gene matches: 6. CDR3 nucleotides: TGCGCCAGCAGCTTGGAGGGACTAATGAACACAGATACGCAGTATTTT. Amino acid sequence: CASSLEGLMNTDTQYF.

This chain connects TRBV11-1 to TRBJ2-5, with D perhaps given as TRBD1 or TRBD2 (5 bases each). Trimming shortened V by 2 bases and J by 2 bases, and 9 bases separated the two germline ends. Germline V lookup: CDR1 SGHAT, CDR2 FQDESV (reference sequence). CDR3 length: 14 residues. The CDR3 protein is CASSLRGVQETQYF. CDR3 DNA: TGTGCCAGCAGCTTACGAGGGGTTCAAGAGACCCAGTACTTC.

The genes are TRBV21-1 and TRBJ1-5; the tabulated D call, TRBD1, remains unverified against the DNA. TRBV21-1 is assigned pseudogene status. There are 14 residues in the CDR3. The CDR3 DNA follows: TGTGCCAGCACTCCCAGGGTAAGCAATCAGCCCCAGCATTTT. Translated: CASTPRVSNQPQHF.

This clone has a handful of counts. This chain uses TRBV2 with TRBJ1-4, with D possibly being TRBD1 (5 bases). The V end lost 3 bases, the J end lost 3 bases, and 8 bases lay between the germline ends. In germline, CDR1 is SNHLY, CDR2 FYNNEI. The length of the CDR3 is 14 residues. The CDR3 spells CASSDWGANEKLFF. As DNA, the CDR3 is TGTGCCAGCAGTGACTGGGGGGCTAATGAAAAACTGTTTTTT.

This clone was detected once. The chain has TRBV11-2 and TRBJ2-3, with D unresolved. This CDR3 spans 14 amino acids. V was shortened by 3 bases and J by 1 base, with 8 bases between the two germline ends. CDR1 is SGHAT and CDR2 is FQNNGV in the germline V gene. CDR3 loop: CASSLYSGTDTQYF. The CDR3 region has the DNA TGTGCCAGCAGCTTGTACTCCGGCACAGATACGCAGTATTTT.